One TCR beta chain is described in this entry. Its antigen remains unidentified. The data were obtained in a study of cytomegalovirus exposure and HLA in healthy donors. The study's findings and limits: Among donors in an Asian-associated ancestry cluster, a later analysis reportedly found fewer N-insertions than the approximately 670-donor mean. The study designated 150 or so TCR beta chains cytomegalovirus-associated. The classifier was said to identify cytomegalovirus status with high specificity and sensitivity.

The length of the CDR3 is 11 residues. CDR1 is SQVTM, CDR2 ANQGSEA, per germline. Trimming cost V 8 bases and J 5 bases, with 11 bases left between them. Use of 60 Vbeta and 13 Jbeta primers characterized the PCR. Clones were sequenced by immunoSEQ multiplex PCR, and TCRdb holds only the in-frame ones, with some missing. The sample holds 200,000 or so clones. Sequencing was carried out using PBMCs. The rearrangement joins TRBV29-1 to TRBJ2-3; D perhaps matches TRBD1 (5 bases). The source of this sequence is a boy under 18 in good health and CMV-seronegative. CDR3 nucleotide sequence: TGCAGCACATCAAGGGGAGATACGCAGTATTTT. Its protein product is CSTSRGDTQYF.